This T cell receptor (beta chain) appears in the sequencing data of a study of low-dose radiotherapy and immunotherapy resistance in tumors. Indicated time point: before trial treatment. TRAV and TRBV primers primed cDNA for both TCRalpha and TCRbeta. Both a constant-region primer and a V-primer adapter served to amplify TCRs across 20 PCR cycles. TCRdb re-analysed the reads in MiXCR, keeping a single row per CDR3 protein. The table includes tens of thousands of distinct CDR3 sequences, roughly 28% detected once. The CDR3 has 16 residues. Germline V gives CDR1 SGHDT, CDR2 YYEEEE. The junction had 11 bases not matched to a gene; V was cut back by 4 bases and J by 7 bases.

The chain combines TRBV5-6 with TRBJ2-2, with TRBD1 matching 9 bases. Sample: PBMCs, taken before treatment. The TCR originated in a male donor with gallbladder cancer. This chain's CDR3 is CASSVTEQGAGGELFF. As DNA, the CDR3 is TGTGCCAGCAGCGTTACCGAACAGGGGGCTGGCGGGGAGCTGTTTTTT.